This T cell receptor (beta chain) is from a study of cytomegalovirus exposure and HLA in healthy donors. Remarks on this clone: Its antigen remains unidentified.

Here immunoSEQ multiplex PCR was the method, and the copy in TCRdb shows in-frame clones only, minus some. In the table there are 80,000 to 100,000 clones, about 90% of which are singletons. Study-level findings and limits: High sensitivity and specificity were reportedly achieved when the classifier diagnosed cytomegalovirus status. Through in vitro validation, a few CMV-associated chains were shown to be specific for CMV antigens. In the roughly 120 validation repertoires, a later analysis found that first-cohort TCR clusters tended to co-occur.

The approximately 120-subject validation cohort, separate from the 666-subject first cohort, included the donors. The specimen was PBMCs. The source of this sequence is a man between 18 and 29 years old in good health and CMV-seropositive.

This CDR3 reads CASSLMVSDRTYEQYF. The CDR3, as DNA: TGTGCCAGCAGTTTAATGGTTAGTGACAGAACCTACGAGCAGTACTTC. The gene calls are TRBV27 and TRBJ2-7; D possibly corresponds to TRBD1 (5 bases). The V end lost 2 bases, the J end lost 2 bases, and 16 bases lay between the germline ends. CDR1 is MNHEY, CDR2 SMNVEV, per germline (reference sequence). The CDR3 is 16 amino acids.